This TCR beta chain was sequenced for a study of T cell changes during pregnancy in multiple sclerosis (dated by TCRdb to between 2018 and 2021). About the full investigation: In women with multiple sclerosis, the researchers looked at how the T cell repertoire shifted as pregnancy progressed.

Looking up the germline V gene yields CDR1 LGHNA and CDR2 YNFKEQ. Counted from cysteine to phenylalanine, this CDR3 has 15 amino acids. CDR3 DNA only is kept here, 45 bases in frame from base 1. V gives up 0 bases and J gives up 4 bases, and the segment between their germline ends measures 13 bases. Libraries came from the immunoSEQ multiplex PCR assay. This immuneACCESS table, as held by TCRdb, lists in-frame sequences with V and J called but not all clones. Of the missing ones, under half trace to an unresolved V gene in checked studies; the others have no known cause. Recorded for this sample are more than 25,000 clones; around 92% of them occurred a single time. The ten largest clonotypes hold roughly 5% of the sample. This clone qualifies as medium-sized (0.01 to 0.1%). Its antigen is currently not known. Base qualities are not provided; no much larger clone lies one nucleotide away.

The rearranged chain carries TRBV4-2 and TRBJ2-7, with TRBD2 tentatively as D gene (6 bases match). The origin of this receptor is a female donor in good health, enrolled as a control in a pregnancy study. This specimen was peripheral blood, taken in the first trimester of pregnancy. Read as DNA, the sequence is TGTGCCAGCAGCCAAGAGTTTGGGGACTTTTACGAGCAGTACTTC. This sequence encodes CASSQEFGDFYEQYF.